A single sample gave rise to the 20 T cell receptor beta chains below, sequenced in a study of OX40 agonist ivuxolimab in advanced cancers. Repertoires were generated with immunoSEQ multiplex PCR, while TCRdb's copy carries only in-frame clones and drops some. The sample includes about 98,000 clones, approximately 93% of them seen just once. The sample was CD4+ or CD8+ T cells sorted from blood, taken in a trial of the OX40 agonist ivuxolimab. The source of these receptors is an adult with an advanced solid tumor such as melanoma, head and neck, liver or kidney cancer.

The J gene is TRBJ2-2, the V gene TRBV30, with a possible D match to TRBD1 (5 bases). The germline V gene has CDR1 GTSNPN and CDR2 SVGIG (reference sequence). The CDR3 spans 14 residues. V was trimmed by 0 bases and J by 2 bases, leaving 7 bases between them. CDR3 coding DNA: TGTGCCTGGAGTGTAGGGGTTAACACCGGGGAGCTGTTTTTT. Protein: CAWSVGVNTGELFF. Full variable domain (rest looked up from reference TRBV30 and TRBJ2-2): SQTIHQWPATLVQPVGSPLSLECTVEGTSNPNLYWYRQAAGRGLQLLFYSVGIGQISSEVPQNLSASRPQDRQFILSSKKLLLSDSGFYLCAWSVGVNTGELFFGEGSRLTVL.

V usage is TRBV6-5 and J usage is TRBJ1-2; no reliable D call. This CDR3 has 14 amino acids. The V end lost 4 bases, the J end lost 3 bases, and 12 bases lay between the germline ends. The germline V gene has CDR1 MNHEY and CDR2 SVGAGI. The CDR3 DNA reads TGTGCCAGCAGTTTATCACAGTCCTACTATGGCTACACCTTC. Its protein product is CASSLSQSYYGYTF.

The chain employs TRBV6-5 and TRBJ2-6, with D possibly being TRBD1 (5 bases). V was clipped by 6 bases and J by 4 bases, with 7 bases between them. CDR1 and CDR2 from the germline V gene are MNHEY and SVGAGI. CDR3 length: 13 amino acids. The CDR3 spells CASRGPGANVLTF. The DNA for the CDR3 is TGTGCCAGCAGGGGGCCGGGGGCCAACGTCCTGACTTTC.

The chain recombines TRBV6-6 with TRBJ1-3, with TRBD1 as a possible D gene (5 bases). Germline values: CDR1 MNHNY, CDR2 SVGAGI (reference sequence). The CDR3 is made up of 15 amino acids. The ends were cut back, 2 bases at V and 0 bases at J, with 8 bases in the middle. CDR3: CASSYPRGSGNTIYF. Here the CDR3 DNA reads TGTGCCAGCAGTTACCCAAGGGGCTCTGGAAACACCATATATTTT.

This chain links TRBV5-6 with TRBJ2-2; 7 nucleotides agree with TRBD1. The CDR3 is 14 amino acids. Trimming cost V 4 bases and J 3 bases; bases outside gene matches: 3. Germline CDR1 SGHDT, CDR2 YYEEEE. This chain's CDR3 is CASSQTGDTGELFF. CDR3 nucleotides: TGTGCCAGCAGCCAAACAGGGGACACCGGGGAGCTGTTTTTT. The entire variable domain, with the rest obtained from reference TRBV5-6 and TRBJ2-2, is as follows: DAGVTQSPTHLIKTRGQQVTLRCSPKSGHDTVSWYQQALGQGPQFIFQYYEEEERQRGNFPDRFSGHQFPNYSSELNVNALLLGDSALYLCASSQTGDTGELFFGEGSRLTVL.

This clone was detected only once. Other DNA variants within this sample encode the same CDR3. The V gene is TRBV18, the J gene TRBJ2-3; D not certain. V was shortened by 9 bases and J by 0 bases, with 10 bases between the two germline ends. The CDR3 loop spans 13 amino acids. From germline, CDR1 is KGHSH and CDR2 LQKENI. CDR3 in amino acids: CASSRPSTDTQYF. CDR3 DNA: TGTGCCAGTTCCCGACCCAGCACAGATACGCAGTATTTT.

The chain couples TRBV6-5 to TRBJ1-2, with 11 bases matching TRBD1. The germline V gene has CDR1 MNHEY and CDR2 SVGAGI. V lost 2 bases, J lost 5 bases, and 7 bases stayed unmatched. The CDR3 sequence is 16 residues long. The CDR3 loop is CASSYLRTGGGYGYTF. The CDR3, as DNA: TGTGCCAGCAGTTACCTCCGGACAGGGGGCGGGTATGGCTACACCTTC.

The genes are TRBV6-5 and TRBJ1-6; 8 positions match TRBD1. The trim removed 7 bases at V and 7 bases at J, leaving 6 bases unmatched. CDR3 length: 14 amino acids. CDR1 is MNHEY and CDR2 is SVGAGI in the germline V gene. CDR3 sequence (DNA): TGTGCCAGCACCCTGACAGGGGAGAATTCACCCCTCCACTTT. Protein sequence: CASTLTGENSPLHF.

The chain is built from TRBV30 and TRBJ1-5; D is perhaps TRBD1 (5 bases). With 4 bases removed from V and 9 bases from J, the gap between germline ends came to 16 bases. In germline, CDR1 is GTSNPN, CDR2 SVGIG (reference sequence). This CDR3 comprises 13 residues. In nucleotides, the CDR3 is TGTGCCTGGACCCTCGGAGATCAGGGGCCCCAGCATTTT. Residues: CAWTLGDQGPQHF.

The chain employs TRBV6-6 and TRBJ1-1; possible D gene TRBD1, 5 bases. V lost 0 bases to trimming and J lost 9 bases, with 14 bases between them. This CDR3 region has 14 residues. Germline V lookup: CDR1 MNHNY, CDR2 SVGAGI (reference sequence). This CDR3 is CASSYSRGIPQAFF. The CDR3 nucleotides are TGTGCCAGCAGTTACTCTCGGGGCATTCCTCAAGCTTTCTTT.

The chain couples TRBV30 to TRBJ1-3; 7 nucleotides line up with TRBD1. The V and J ends lost 3 bases and 4 bases, in that order; junction bases with no gene match: 9. Germline CDR1 is GTSNPN and CDR2 is SVGIG (reference sequence). CDR3 size: 15 residues. The CDR3 loop is CAWRGQTKLGNTIYF. DNA for the CDR3: TGTGCCTGGAGGGGACAGACCAAACTCGGAAACACCATATATTTT.

The genes are TRBV11-2 and TRBJ1-1; a possible D gene is TRBD1 (6 bases). V was trimmed by 5 bases and J by 6 bases, leaving 13 bases between them. Per the germline V gene, CDR1 is SGHAT and CDR2 is FQNNGV. The CDR3 covers 13 residues. CDR3 DNA: TGTGCCAGCAGCCGACACAGGGAAGCTGAAGCTTTCTTT. Protein: CASSRHREAEAFF.

The chain combines TRBV4-1 with TRBJ2-3, with 8 nucleotides matching TRBD2. Per the germline V gene, CDR1 is MGHRA and CDR2 is YSYEKL. This CDR3 comprises 17 residues. V gave up 0 bases and J gave up 6 bases; unmatched junction bases: 11. CDR3 sequence: CASSQDSLAGRADTQYF. Here the CDR3 DNA reads TGCGCCAGCAGCCAAGATTCCTTAGCGGGGCGTGCCGATACGCAGTATTTT.

This rearrangement joins TRBV15 to TRBJ1-1; D call uncertain. The CDR3 consists of 16 residues. Germline V lookup: CDR1 LNHNV, CDR2 YYDKDF (reference sequence). Between the trimmed V and J ends, which lost 0 bases and 1 base, there was a span of 12 bases. The CDR3: CATSRDGRAGNTEAFF. CDR3 bases: TGTGCCACCAGCAGAGACGGGAGGGCGGGGAACACTGAAGCTTTCTTT.

V and J are TRBV9 and TRBJ1-3; D gene unclear. The CDR3 length is 15 residues. Germline CDR1 SGDLS, CDR2 YYNGEE. The V end was cut by 0 bases, the J end by 0 bases, with 7 bases between. The CDR3 region is CASSVGSVSGNTIYF. The CDR3 nucleotides are TGTGCCAGCAGCGTAGGGTCGGTCTCTGGAAACACCATATATTTT.

The V and J genes are TRBV7-2 and TRBJ2-7; weak D call: TRBD1 (6 bases). The germline V gene has CDR1 SGHTA and CDR2 FQGNSA. The CDR3 is 12 amino acids. Trimming removed 5 bases at V and 7 bases at J, with 12 bases between. Written as DNA, the CDR3 is TGTGCCAGCAGCCGAGGGACAAGGGAGCAGTACTTC. Amino acids: CASSRGTREQYF.

The chain recombines TRBV7-9 with TRBJ1-1; D perhaps matches TRBD1 (6 bases). Germline V gene sequence: CDR1 SEHNR, CDR2 FQNEAQ (reference sequence). The CDR3 has 12 residues. Trimming removed 5 bases at V and 7 bases at J, with 11 bases between. The CDR3 nucleotides read TGTGCCAGCAGCCAGGGGTCCAGTGAAGCTTTCTTT. It encodes CASSQGSSEAFF.

V is TRBV11-3 and J is TRBJ2-3; D is ambiguous. From germline, CDR1 is SGHNT and CDR2 YENEEA. V lost 0 bases and J lost 4, with 8 bases in between. The CDR3 extends over 14 amino acids. CDR3 coding DNA: TGTGCCAGCAGCTTAGATTTACTGGCAGATACGCAGTATTTT. Amino acid sequence: CASSLDLLADTQYF.

The chain has TRBV18 and TRBJ2-3; D possibly corresponds to TRBD1 (6 bases). Germline lookup yields CDR1 KGHSH and CDR2 LQKENI. V lost 3 bases, J lost 5 bases, and 9 bases lay in between. CDR3 length equals 13 residues. The CDR3 reads CASSPGAVDTQYF. The CDR3 DNA is TGTGCCAGCTCACCGGGGGCGGTAGATACGCAGTATTTT. The complete variable domain, with remaining parts taken from reference TRBV18 and TRBJ2-3, reads NAGVMQNPRHLVRRRGQEARLRCSPMKGHSHVYWYRQLPEEGLKFMVYLQKENIIDESGMPKERFSAEFPKEGPSILRIQQVVRGDSAAYFCASSPGAVDTQYFGPGTRLTVL.

The gene calls are TRBV7-9 and TRBJ1-2; 9 positions match TRBD1. The germline CDR1 and CDR2 sequences are SEHNR and FQNEAQ (reference sequence). This CDR3 has 14 residues. Trimming at V came to 5 bases and at J to 7 bases, leaving 8 bases not matched to a gene. The CDR3 here is CASSSGQGWIGYTF. The CDR3 DNA sequence: TGTGCCAGCAGCAGTGGACAGGGGTGGATTGGCTACACCTTC.